The rows below give T cell receptor beta chains drawn from one sample of a study of T-cell memory formation after mild COVID-19. MiXCR was run by TCRdb on the 5' RACE reads, yielding one entry per CDR3 protein. Of about 440,000 distinct CDR3 sequences listed, roughly 20% are singletons. Material for sequencing was PBMCs or a T cell subset sorted from them (not recorded which). The source of these receptors is an adult woman who had mild COVID-19 (a few samples of this study predate the infection). Cell type and time point are not known. CDR3s include the opening cysteine and the closing phenylalanine or tryptophan. Each record gives: clone size, D gene, V gene, J gene, CDR3 protein, CDR3 DNA. D genes are given only for firm matches. Size tells how often a clone was seen (once, few, many) or the class of an expanded clone, and some rows leave it out.

abundance: .; d_gene: TRBD2; v_gene: TRBV29-1; j_gene: TRBJ2-3; CDR3aa: CSVSPSGNTDTQYF; CDR3nt: TGCAGCGTTTCCCCTAGCGGGAACACAGATACGCAGTATTTT
abundance: few; d_gene: .; v_gene: TRBV7-8; j_gene: TRBJ1-5; CDR3aa: CASSPFGGNQPQHF; CDR3nt: TGTGCCAGCAGCCCATTTGGGGGGAATCAGCCCCAGCATTTT
abundance: few; d_gene: TRBD1; v_gene: TRBV27; j_gene: TRBJ1-5; CDR3aa: CASSQGQGYSNQPQHF; CDR3nt: TGTGCCAGCAGTCAGGGACAGGGGTATAGCAATCAGCCCCAGCATTTT
abundance: many; d_gene: TRBD2; v_gene: TRBV5-6; j_gene: TRBJ2-7; CDR3aa: CASSLGAVPSGQYF; CDR3nt: TGTGCCAGCAGCTTGGGTGCAGTCCCTAGCGGGCAGTACTTC
abundance: few; d_gene: .; v_gene: TRBV12-3/TRBV12-4; j_gene: TRBJ1-2; CDR3aa: CASSLTGALSSGYTF; CDR3nt: TGTGCCAGCAGTTTAACGGGGGCCCTATCTTCGGGCTACACCTTC
abundance: few; d_gene: .; v_gene: TRBV12-3/TRBV12-4; j_gene: TRBJ2-7; CDR3aa: CASSAGQLQYF; CDR3nt: TGTGCCAGCAGCGCGGGACAGCTCCAGTACTTC
abundance: .; d_gene: TRBD1; v_gene: TRBV7-8; j_gene: TRBJ2-3; CDR3aa: CASSRDGTGRTDTQYF; CDR3nt: TGTGCCAGCAGCCGCGACGGGACAGGGAGGACAGATACGCAGTATTTT
abundance: .; d_gene: TRBD2; v_gene: TRBV3-1; j_gene: TRBJ2-1; CDR3aa: CASRGAGALADEQFF; CDR3nt: TGTGCCAGCCGAGGAGCGGGGGCCCTAGCGGATGAGCAGTTCTTC
abundance: .; d_gene: .; v_gene: TRBV7-9; j_gene: TRBJ1-2; CDR3aa: CASLGDSGRGYGYTF; CDR3nt: TGTGCCAGCCTGGGGGACTCAGGGCGAGGCTATGGCTACACCTTC
abundance: .; d_gene: .; v_gene: TRBV4-2; j_gene: TRBJ1-2; CDR3aa: CASSQAPGADGYTF; CDR3nt: TGTGCCAGCAGCCAAGCCCCAGGGGCGGATGGCTACACCTTC
abundance: .; d_gene: .; v_gene: TRBV7-9; j_gene: TRBJ2-1; CDR3aa: CASSLAGPVGQFF; CDR3nt: TGTGCCAGCAGCTTAGCGGGACCCGTCGGGCAGTTCTTC
abundance: .; d_gene: .; v_gene: TRBV7-9; j_gene: TRBJ2-7; CDR3aa: CASSSLPADSSYEQYF; CDR3nt: TGTGCCAGCAGCTCACTCCCAGCGGATAGCTCCTACGAGCAGTACTTC
abundance: .; d_gene: .; v_gene: TRBV6-2/TRBV6-3; j_gene: TRBJ1-1; CDR3aa: CASSYGKGHLNTEAFF; CDR3nt: TGTGCCAGCAGTTACGGAAAAGGACACCTGAACACTGAAGCTTTCTTT
abundance: .; d_gene: .; v_gene: TRBV7-9; j_gene: TRBJ1-3; CDR3aa: CASSELSGNTIYF; CDR3nt: TGTGCCAGCAGCGAGCTGAGCGGAAACACCATATATTTT
abundance: .; d_gene: .; v_gene: TRBV6-6; j_gene: TRBJ2-1; CDR3aa: CASSYLPGTEQFF; CDR3nt: TGTGCCAGCAGTTACCTGCCCGGGACAGAGCAGTTCTTC
abundance: many; d_gene: TRBD1; v_gene: TRBV7-2; j_gene: TRBJ1-5; CDR3aa: CASSLRQGGQPQHF; CDR3nt: TGTGCCAGCAGCCTTCGACAGGGTGGACAGCCCCAGCATTTT
abundance: few; d_gene: TRBD1; v_gene: TRBV7-9; j_gene: TRBJ2-7; CDR3aa: CASSFHRGTSEQYF; CDR3nt: TGTGCCAGCAGCTTCCACAGGGGTACGAGCGAGCAGTACTTC
abundance: few; d_gene: .; v_gene: TRBV5-6; j_gene: TRBJ1-1; CDR3aa: CASSFQTQGFGTEAFF; CDR3nt: TGTGCCAGCAGCTTCCAGACACAGGGTTTTGGAACTGAAGCTTTCTTT
abundance: .; d_gene: .; v_gene: TRBV7-2; j_gene: TRBJ1-5; CDR3aa: CASSPPPYSNQPQHF; CDR3nt: TGTGCCAGCAGCCCCCCACCGTATAGCAATCAGCCCCAGCATTTT
abundance: .; d_gene: TRBD2; v_gene: TRBV5-6; j_gene: TRBJ2-1; CDR3aa: CASRTPGTSGRNEQFF; CDR3nt: TGTGCCAGCAGAACCCCCGGGACTAGCGGGAGGAATGAGCAGTTCTTC